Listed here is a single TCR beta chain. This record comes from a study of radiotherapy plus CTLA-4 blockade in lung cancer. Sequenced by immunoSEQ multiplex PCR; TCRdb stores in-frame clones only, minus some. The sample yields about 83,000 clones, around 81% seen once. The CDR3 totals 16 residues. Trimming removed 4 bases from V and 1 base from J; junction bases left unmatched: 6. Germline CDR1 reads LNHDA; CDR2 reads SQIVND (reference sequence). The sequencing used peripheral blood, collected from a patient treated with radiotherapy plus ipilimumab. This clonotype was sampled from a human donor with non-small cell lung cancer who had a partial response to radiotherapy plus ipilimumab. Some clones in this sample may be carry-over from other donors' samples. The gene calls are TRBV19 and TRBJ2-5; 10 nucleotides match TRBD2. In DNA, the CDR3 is TGTGCCAGTAGTACCCGGCTAGCGGGAGTCCAAGAGACCCAGTACTTC. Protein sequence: CASSTRLAGVQETQYF.